The source of this TCR beta chain is a study of beta chain features in type 1 diabetes. Sequencing targeted expressed TCRB transcripts, as all isolated RNA had been reverse transcribed. Sequencing was performed with immunoSEQ multiplex PCR; in TCRdb, only in-frame clones are kept and a portion is missing. The data show 200,000 to 250,000 clones, over 8.5% seen once. This CDR3 has 13 residues. Germline assignment: CDR1 SGHDT and CDR2 YYEEEE. V was clipped by 0 bases and J by 4 bases, with 7 bases between them. This TCR was sampled from a woman younger than 35 in good health. The chain carries TRBV5-6 and TRBJ1-1, with D uncertain. Sequenced: naive CD4+ T cells from blood. Here the CDR3 DNA reads TGTGCCAGCAGCTTGGACAGTTTCACTGAAGCTTTCTTT. This translates into CASSLDSFTEAFF. Using reference TRBV5-6 and TRBJ1-1 for the parts outside the CDR3, the full variable domain is DAGVTQSPTHLIKTRGQQVTLRCSPKSGHDTVSWYQQALGQGPQFIFQYYEEEERQRGNFPDRFSGHQFPNYSSELNVNALLLGDSALYLCASSLDSFTEAFFGQGTRLTVV.